A single sample gave rise to the 23 T cell receptor beta chains below, sequenced in a study of CD8 T cells in Susac syndrome (dated by TCRdb to the late 2010s). The library was obtained by the immunoSEQ multiplex PCR assay. RNA was extracted with the RNeasy kit and about 0.5 to 1 ug was reverse transcribed using random hexamers. TCRdb reprocessed the public reads (quality trimming at Q25 with fastp, clone calling with MiXCR) and kept in-frame beta chains. For every CDR3 protein sequence, its rows merge into one entry that carries the most common genes and DNA. Across this sample there are some 300,000 distinct CDR3 sequences, with 70% to 90% seen only once. The ten largest make up 0.21% of the sample. The sequencing sample was made of CD8+ T cells from PBMCs. These receptors all come from a human donor with multiple sclerosis.

This clonotype was detected only a few times. The J gene is TRBJ2-6, the V gene TRBV27; the match to TRBD1 covers 7 bases. CDR3 length: 15 amino acids. V dropped 5 bases and J dropped 0; count of bases not matched to a gene: 1. CDR1 is MNHEY and CDR2 is SMNVEV in the germline V gene (reference sequence). CDR3 amino acids: CASSRDSSGANVLTF. The CDR3 DNA is TGTGCCAGCAGTCGGGACAGCTCTGGGGCCAACGTCCTGACTTTC.

This sequence joins TRBV4-3 and TRBJ2-5, with a possible D match to TRBD1 (5 bases). Germline loops: CDR1 LGHNA, CDR2 YSLEER. Trimming took 4 bases from V and 1 from J, leaving 16 bases between them. The CDR3 contains 16 residues. As DNA, the CDR3 is TGCGCCAGCAGCCCGGCCAAGGGCAGGGCCCAAGAGACCCAGTACTTC. Its protein is CASSPAKGRAQETQYF.

The chain has TRBV9 and TRBJ1-1; D unresolved. CDR1 and CDR2 (germline): SGDLS, YYNGEE. V lost 4 bases, J lost 2 bases, and 12 bases lay in between. The CDR3 totals 14 residues. CDR3 loop: CASSYGEPNTEAFF. The CDR3 nucleotides read TGTGCCAGCAGCTATGGGGAACCCAACACTGAAGCTTTCTTT.

The chain couples TRBV28 to TRBJ2-7, with 11 bases identical to TRBD1. This CDR3 has 17 amino acids. V shed 1 base and J 7 bases; nucleotides not matched to a gene: 12. The germline V gene encodes CDR1 MDHEN and CDR2 SYDVKM. The CDR3 coding sequence is TGTGCCAGCAGTTTATTACGGGACAGGGGGGGTCTCCTTGAGCAGTACTTC. Its protein product is CASSLLRDRGGLLEQYF. The full variable domain, its missing parts supplied by reference TRBV28 and TRBJ2-7, is DVKVTQSSRYLVKRTGEKVFLECVQDMDHENMFWYRQDPGLGLRLIYFSYDVKMKEKGDIPEGYSVSREKKERFSLILESASTNQTSMYLCASSLLRDRGGLLEQYFGPGTRLTVT.

This clonotype was detected only once. The CDR3 loop is CASSYWDRGITEAFF. The CDR3 DNA is TGTGCCAGCAGTTACTGGGACAGGGGGATCACTGAAGCTTTCTTT. The chain has TRBV6-5 and TRBJ1-1, with 11 nucleotides matching TRBD1. V lost 1 base to trimming and J lost 4 bases; unmatched junction nucleotides: 2. Germline assignment: CDR1 MNHEY and CDR2 SVGAGI. The CDR3 sequence is 15 residues long.

The sample holds one count of this clonotype. The chain links TRBV30 to TRBJ2-7; 11 positions match TRBD2. The trim removed 8 bases at V and 2 bases at J, leaving 5 bases unmatched. Germline CDR1 reads GTSNPN; CDR2 reads SVGIG (reference sequence). There are 13 residues in the CDR3. CDR3 residues: CALRTSGPYEQYF. The CDR3 coding sequence is TGTGCCCTCCGGACTAGCGGGCCCTACGAGCAGTACTTC.

This clonotype was observed a single time. In DNA, the CDR3 is TGTGCCAGCAGCTCTCCGGGGAAACCCGAGGCTGGGGCCAACGTCCTGACTTTC. This translates into CASSSPGKPEAGANVLTF. This rearrangement joins TRBV3-1 to TRBJ2-6, with D maybe TRBD2 (5 bases). This CDR3 has 18 residues. CDR1 LGHDT and CDR2 YNNKEL come from the germline V gene (reference sequence). V was pared by 5 bases and J by 2 bases, with 19 bases between.

The chain employs TRBV6-1 and TRBJ2-1, with D unclear. V was trimmed by 1 base and J by 2 bases, leaving 12 bases between them. This CDR3 region has 16 residues. Germline loops: CDR1 MNHNS, CDR2 SASEGT. The CDR3 DNA reads TGTGCCAGCAGTGAAGGGCCCTTCGACACCTACAATGAGCAGTTCTTC. Translation gives CASSEGPFDTYNEQFF.

This sequence joins TRBV15 and TRBJ2-3; D is uncertain. The CDR3 sequence is 18 residues long. Germline-derived CDR1 and CDR2 are LNHNV and YYDKDF (reference sequence). The V and J ends lost 2 bases and 2 bases respectively, with 20 bases between them. The CDR3 protein is CATSRSPLGPSPTDTQYF. The CDR3 DNA reads as TGTGCCACCAGCAGATCGCCCTTAGGCCCATCGCCCACAGATACGCAGTATTTT.

The chain employs TRBV24-1 and TRBJ2-7; D might be TRBD2 (6 bases). The CDR3 is made up of 14 amino acids. The V end was cut by 4 bases, the J end by 9 bases, with 18 bases between. Per germline, CDR1 KGHDR and CDR2 SFDVKD. In nucleotides, the CDR3 is TGTGCCACCAGTGACATGGACGCAGGAGGGAGGCAGTACTTC. Translation gives CATSDMDAGGRQYF.

Note on this clonotype: Because it lacks the conserved phenylalanine or tryptophan at the end, this CDR3 is likely a read error. J is TRBJ2-1 and V is TRBV27; a weak D match, TRBD2 (6 bases). Trimming removed 3 bases at V and 6 bases at J, with 15 bases between. This CDR3 has 15 residues. Germline assignment: CDR1 MNHEY and CDR2 SMNVEV (reference sequence). The chain's CDR3 is CASSLDYGSGNEQFC. The CDR3 nucleotides read TGTGCCAGCAGTTTGGACTACGGGTCCGGCAATGAGCAGTTCTGC.

The V call is TRBV7-9, the J call TRBJ1-1; D perhaps matches TRBD1 (5 bases). Germline CDR1 SEHNR, CDR2 FQNEAQ (reference sequence). With 3 bases removed from V and 0 bases from J, the gap between germline ends came to 8 bases. CDR3 length equals 14 residues. The CDR3 bases are TGTGCCAGCAGCTTTGGGGGTCTGAACACTGAAGCTTTCTTT. It specifies CASSFGGLNTEAFF.

J is TRBJ1-4 and V is TRBV13, with 8 bases fitting TRBD1. CDR1 is PRHDT and CDR2 is FYEKMQ in the germline V gene (reference sequence). This CDR3 has 14 residues. Trimming cost V 2 bases and J 8 bases; bases outside gene matches: 4. The CDR3, as DNA: TGTGCCAGCAGCTTAAAGACAGGGGACGAAAAACTGTTTTTT. Its protein product is CASSLKTGDEKLFF.

The CDR3 DNA reads as TGTGCCAGCAGACCTCGACTAGCGGCACCCTACGAGCAGTACTTC. Its translation is CASRPRLAAPYEQYF. J is TRBJ2-7 and V is TRBV12-3 or TRBV12-4; TRBD2 agrees at 9 bases. This CDR3 has 15 residues. V lost 6 bases and J lost 2; bases outside the gene matches: 8.

The J gene is TRBJ2-5, the V gene TRBV20-1, with no clear D. CDR1 is DFQATT and CDR2 is SNEGSKA in the germline V gene (reference sequence). CDR3 length: 15 residues. V was trimmed by 2 bases and J by 0 bases, leaving 13 bases between them. CDR3 protein: CSARHDTFYQETQYF. The CDR3 region has the DNA TGCAGTGCTAGACACGACACGTTCTACCAAGAGACCCAGTACTTC.

About this clonotype itself: Its ends do not fully match the called genes, so a read error is possible. The chain is built from TRBV11-2 and TRBJ2-2; weak D call: TRBD2 (6 bases). The CDR3 has 15 amino acids. Looked up from germline, CDR1 is SGHAT and CDR2 is FQNNGV. The CDR3, as DNA: TGTGCCAGCAGCTCTGTACTTAGCGCCACCGGGGGGCTGTTTTTT. Translated: CASSSVLSATGGLFF.

The V gene is TRBV19, the J gene TRBJ1-1, with a possible D match to TRBD1 (5 bases). The V gene lost 6 bases and the J gene lost 1 base, with 18 bases spanning the gap. This CDR3 has 16 residues. Germline loops: CDR1 LNHDA, CDR2 SQIVND (reference sequence). The CDR3 region is CASRPGRITPNTEAFF. The CDR3 DNA is TGTGCCAGTAGGCCGGGACGTATTACGCCGAACACTGAAGCTTTCTTT.

The chain combines TRBV7-8 with TRBJ2-1, with 11 bases matching TRBD2. CDR1 SGHVS and CDR2 FQNEAQ come from the germline V gene. V was clipped by 5 bases and J by 0 bases; unmatched bases: 9. The CDR3 runs to 18 residues. Here the CDR3 reads CASSPGLAVPSSYNEQFF. The CDR3 DNA reads as TGTGCCAGCAGCCCGGGACTAGCGGTTCCCAGCTCCTACAATGAGCAGTTCTTC.

The CDR3 DNA is TGTGCCAGCACAATTATCACAGTTAATGAGCAGTTCTTC. Its translation: CASTIITVNEQFF. V gene TRBV7-9 combines with J gene TRBJ2-1, with D hard to call. Germline-derived CDR1 and CDR2 are SEHNR and FQNEAQ (reference sequence). Trimming cost V 7 bases and J 7 bases, with 14 bases left between them. The CDR3 runs to 13 residues.

The gene calls are TRBV19 and TRBJ2-7, with D maybe TRBD2 (5 bases). Germline V gene sequence: CDR1 LNHDA, CDR2 SQIVND (reference sequence). Trimming pared 5 bases from V and 0 bases from J, leaving 8 bases between. CDR3 length: 13 amino acids. The DNA for the CDR3 is TGTGCCAGTAGTGCAGACTACTCCTACGAGCAGTACTTC. It encodes CASSADYSYEQYF.

This clonotype has just a few counts. The V call is TRBV11-2, the J call TRBJ1-1; D is uncertain. The length of the CDR3 is 14 residues. Germline CDR1 and CDR2: SGHAT and FQNNGV. V lost 3 bases and J 3 bases, leaving 11 bases between the germline ends. The CDR3 sequence: CASSFTISDTEAFF. The CDR3 nucleotides read TGTGCCAGCAGCTTTACTATATCCGACACTGAAGCTTTCTTT.

V gene TRBV7-9 combines with J gene TRBJ2-1; D may be TRBD2 (5 bases). The V gene lost 4 bases and the J gene lost 4 bases, with 17 bases spanning the gap. Germline CDR1 is SEHNR and CDR2 is FQNEAQ (reference sequence). The CDR3 runs to 16 residues. The CDR3 nucleotides are TGTGCCAGCAGCTCCGCCTTCCGAGACTATTACAATGAGCAGTTCTTC. Translated, it gives CASSSAFRDYYNEQFF.

J is TRBJ1-3 and V is TRBV4-2; D remains unclear. Trimming took 0 bases from V and 0 from J, leaving 9 bases between them. CDR1 and CDR2 (germline): LGHNA, YNFKEQ. The CDR3 spans 16 residues. CDR3 in DNA: TGTGCCAGCAGCCAAGACCCGGTTTCCTCTGGAAACACCATATATTTT. Translating it yields CASSQDPVSSGNTIYF.